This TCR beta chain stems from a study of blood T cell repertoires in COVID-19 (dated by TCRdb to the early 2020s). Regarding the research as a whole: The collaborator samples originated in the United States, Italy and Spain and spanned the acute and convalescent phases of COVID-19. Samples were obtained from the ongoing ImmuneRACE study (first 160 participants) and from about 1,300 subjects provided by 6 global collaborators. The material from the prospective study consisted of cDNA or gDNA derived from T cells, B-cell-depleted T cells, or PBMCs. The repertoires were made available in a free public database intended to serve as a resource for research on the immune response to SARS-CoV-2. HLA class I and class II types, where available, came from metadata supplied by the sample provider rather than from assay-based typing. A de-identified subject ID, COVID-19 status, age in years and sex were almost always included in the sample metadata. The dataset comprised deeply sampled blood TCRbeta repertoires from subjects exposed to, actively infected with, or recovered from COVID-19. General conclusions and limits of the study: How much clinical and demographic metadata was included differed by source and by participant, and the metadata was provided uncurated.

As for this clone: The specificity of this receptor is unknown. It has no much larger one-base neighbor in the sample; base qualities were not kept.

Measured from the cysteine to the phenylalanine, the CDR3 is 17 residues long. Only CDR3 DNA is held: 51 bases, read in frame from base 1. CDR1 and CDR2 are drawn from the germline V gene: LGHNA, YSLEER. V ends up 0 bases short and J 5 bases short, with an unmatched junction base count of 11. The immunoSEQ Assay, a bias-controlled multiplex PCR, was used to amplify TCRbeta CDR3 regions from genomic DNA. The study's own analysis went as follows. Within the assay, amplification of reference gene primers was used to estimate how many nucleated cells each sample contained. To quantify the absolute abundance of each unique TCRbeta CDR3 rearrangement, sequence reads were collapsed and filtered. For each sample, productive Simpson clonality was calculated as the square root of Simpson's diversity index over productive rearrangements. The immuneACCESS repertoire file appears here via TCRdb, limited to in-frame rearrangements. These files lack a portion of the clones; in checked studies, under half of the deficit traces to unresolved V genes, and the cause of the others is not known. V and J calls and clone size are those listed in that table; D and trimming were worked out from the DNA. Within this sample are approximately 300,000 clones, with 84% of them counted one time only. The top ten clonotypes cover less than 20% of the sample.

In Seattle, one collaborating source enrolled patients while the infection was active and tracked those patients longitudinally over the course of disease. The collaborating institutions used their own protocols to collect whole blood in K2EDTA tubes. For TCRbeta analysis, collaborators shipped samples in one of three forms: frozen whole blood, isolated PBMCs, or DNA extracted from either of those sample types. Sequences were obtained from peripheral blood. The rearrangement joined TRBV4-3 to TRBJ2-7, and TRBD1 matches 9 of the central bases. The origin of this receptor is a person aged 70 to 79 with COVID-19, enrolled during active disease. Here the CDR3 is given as CASSQEGPGQGRHEQYF. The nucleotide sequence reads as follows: TGCGCCAGCAGCCAAGAGGGACCGGGACAGGGTCGACACGAGCAGTACTTC.